This T cell receptor beta chain was sequenced during a study of blood T cell repertoires in COVID-19. Turning to the study itself: Both acute and convalescent COVID-19 samples were obtained from the United States, Italy and Spain.

This clone occurred once. TCRdb's copy holds only in-frame clones and misses some; the assay was immunoSEQ multiplex PCR. The repertoire includes roughly 79,000 clones, about 90% of them detected once, and roughly 4.4% sits in the top ten. This CDR3 has 17 amino acids. Trimming removed 4 bases at V and 0 bases at J, with 16 bases between. Germline assignment: CDR1 MGHRA and CDR2 YSYEKL. The specimen was peripheral blood. V usage is TRBV4-1 and J usage is TRBJ2-4; maybe TRBD2 (7 bases). The TCR originated in a man aged 45 to 65 with active COVID-19. The CDR3 region has the DNA TGCGCCAGCAGCCTTTTTGGCGGGGGCCCAGCCAAAAACATTCAGTACTTC. Translation: CASSLFGGGPAKNIQYF.